Reported below is one T cell receptor (beta chain). This record belongs to a study of blood T cell repertoires in COVID-19. On the study more broadly: Material from acute and convalescent COVID-19 was sourced from the United States, Italy and Spain.

The CDR3 is made up of 14 amino acids. V lost 2 bases, J lost 9 bases, and 11 bases lay in between. Germline loops: CDR1 SNHLY, CDR2 FYNNEI. The repertoire was sequenced with immunoSEQ multiplex PCR; TCRdb's copy has only in-frame clones and lacks some. Among around 260,000 clones listed, 80% to 85% were seen once. The sample comprised peripheral blood. The sequence was collected from a person aged 70 to 85 with COVID-19, enrolled during active disease. The J gene is TRBJ1-6, the V gene TRBV2; no reliable D call. The CDR3, as DNA: TGTGCCAGCAGTGAACTCGGGGTTGCTTCACCCCTCCACTTT. Residues: CASSELGVASPLHF. Combining the CDR3 with reference TRBV2 and TRBJ1-6 gives the whole variable domain EPEVTQTPSHQVTQMGQEVILRCVPISNHLYFYWYRQILGQKVEFLVSFYNNEISEKSEIFDDQFSVERPDGSNFTLKIRSTKLEDSAMYFCASSELGVASPLHFGNGTRLTVT.